The next 3 T cell receptor beta chains were all read from a single sample in a study of OX40 agonist ivuxolimab in advanced cancers. The assay was immunoSEQ multiplex PCR, and TCRdb's table has in-frame clones only and misses some. The sample lists about 35,000 clones, approximately 88% seen once, with around 12% in the top ten. Specimen: CD4+ or CD8+ T cells sorted from blood, collected in a trial of the OX40 agonist ivuxolimab. The receptors shown here come from an adult with an advanced solid tumor such as melanoma, head and neck, liver or kidney cancer.

The rearrangement joins TRBV9 to TRBJ2-7; 8 nucleotides agree with TRBD2. Germline-derived CDR1 and CDR2 are SGDLS and YYNGEE. This CDR3 region has 16 residues. The V and J ends lost 5 bases and 0 bases, in that order; junction bases with no gene match: 10. CDR3 sequence reads: CASSEREQTASYEQYF. The CDR3 DNA follows: TGTGCCAGCAGTGAGCGGGAGCAAACCGCCTCCTACGAGCAGTACTTC.

This clone showed up just a few times. This sample includes further DNA sequences coding for the same CDR3. V gene TRBV11-2 combines with J gene TRBJ2-7; the match to TRBD1 covers 9 bases. V trimming: 1 base; J trimming: 2 bases; junction bases outside the gene matches: 0. CDR1 SGHAT and CDR2 FQNNGV come from the germline V gene. This CDR3 region has 14 residues. This CDR3 is CASSLGQGAYEQYF. As DNA, the CDR3 is TGTGCCAGCAGCTTAGGACAGGGGGCCTACGAGCAGTACTTC.

The rearrangement links TRBV13 to TRBJ1-1; possible D gene TRBD1, 5 bases. Trimming cost V 7 bases and J 1 base, with 22 bases left between them. The germline V gene has CDR1 PRHDT and CDR2 FYEKMQ (reference sequence). The CDR3 extends over 17 amino acids. The CDR3 loop is CASTEEGSGGKNTEAFF. The CDR3 DNA follows: TGTGCCAGCACCGAGGAGGGTAGCGGGGGTAAGAACACTGAAGCTTTCTTT. Complete variable domain (other parts from reference TRBV13 and TRBJ1-1): AAGVIQSPRHLIKEKRETATLKCYPIPRHDTVYWYQQGPGQDPQFLISFYEKMQSDKGSIPDRFSAQQFSDYHSELNMSSLELGDSALYFCASTEEGSGGKNTEAFFGQGTRLTVV.